Below, one TCR beta chain is given with its context. The sample originates from a study of blood T cell repertoires in COVID-19. Looking at the study overall: The United States, Italy and Spain provided the acute and convalescent COVID-19 samples. Nucleic acid was either cDNA or gDNA, and it came from T cells, B-cell-depleted T cells, or PBMCs.

In the authors' methods: Amplification of reference gene primers provided the estimated nucleated cell counts. Libraries were prepared by immunoSEQ multiplex PCR; TCRdb keeps only in-frame clonotypes and omits some of them. For V, J and clone size, that table is used; D and trimming come from the DNA. The sample has under 200,000 clones, around 77% seen once. CDR1 and CDR2 from the germline V gene are GTSNPN and SVGIG (reference sequence). The CDR3 contains 13 residues. Trimming removed 0 bases from V and 11 bases from J, with 13 bases in between. The material sequenced was peripheral blood. The receptor was derived from a man aged 65 to 79 with active or convalescent COVID-19. The chain carries TRBV30 and TRBJ1-4; D uncertain. CDR3 coding DNA: TGTGCCTGGAGTGTAAGCGCGCCTGGGAAACTGTTTTTT. Its protein product is CAWSVSAPGKLFF.